This T cell receptor beta chain emerged from a study of blood T cell repertoires in COVID-19 (dated by TCRdb to 2020 to 2022). Looking at the study overall: Collaborator samples came from the United States, Italy and Spain and covered acute and convalescent phases of COVID-19. The material from the prospective study consisted of cDNA or gDNA derived from T cells, B-cell-depleted T cells, or PBMCs. Deeply sampled blood TCRbeta repertoires from subjects exposed to, actively infected with, or recovered from COVID-19 were included in the dataset. The repertoires were made available in a free public database intended to serve as a resource for research on the immune response to SARS-CoV-2. Samples were obtained from the ongoing ImmuneRACE study (first 160 participants) and from 1,200 or so subjects provided by 6 global collaborators. Sample metadata almost always included a de-identified subject ID, COVID-19 status, age in years and sex. Where HLA class I and class II types were available, the types were taken from metadata supplied by the sample provider, not from assay-based typing. What the work shows at the level of the full study, not this receptor alone: The amount of clinical and demographic metadata varied by source and participant and was provided uncurated.

Sequences LNHDA (CDR1) and SQIVND (CDR2) are obtained from the germline V gene (reference sequence). V drops 2 bases and J drops 4 bases, leaving 8 bases in between. The CDR3 runs 13 amino acids, cysteine and phenylalanine included. Solely the CDR3 DNA is kept, with 39 bases framed from the first base. TCRbeta CDR3 regions were amplified from genomic DNA by means of the immunoSEQ Assay, a bias-controlled multiplex PCR. On the authors' methods: Nucleated cell counts per sample were estimated from amplification of reference gene primers within the assay. Sequence reads were collapsed and filtered to measure the absolute abundance of every unique TCRbeta CDR3 rearrangement. Productive Simpson clonality was computed per sample as the square root of Simpson's diversity index over productive rearrangements. Not all clones reach the TCRdb copy of this immuneACCESS table, which keeps in-frame sequences only. Checked studies attribute under half of the gap to unresolved V genes and leave the rest unexplained. V, J and clone size are taken as reported in that table, and D and trimming were inferred from the DNA itself. The sample table lists under 350,000 clones, 65% to 90% of them with a count of one. The top ten clones comprise around 4.5% of the sample.

Enrolling through a virtual design, the prospective study's participants ranged in age from about 18 to 89 years and lived across roughly 23 United States geographic areas. In the prospective study, cohorts were assigned on the basis of participant-reported clinical history obtained from a screening survey and a study questionnaire. Mobile phlebotomists in the prospective study collected whole blood, serum and a nasopharyngeal or oropharyngeal swab from every participant. Prospective study participants could optionally give additional blood draws and questionnaires over a 2-month period. Prospective study blood samples were shipped either frozen or at room temperature before DNA extraction. Worth noting for this clone: Its cognate antigen has yet to be identified. The input lacks base qualities; no much larger clone sits a single base away.

The sequence came from a woman between 35 and 50 years old with acute COVID-19. The V and J segments used are TRBV19 and TRBJ1-1; TRBD1 is a weak D gene call, 5 bases matching. The sequenced material came from PBMCs or T cells enriched from blood (not recorded which). Here the CDR3 is given as CASSILGGTEAFF. The DNA sequence follows: TGTGCCAGTAGTATACTGGGGGGCACTGAAGCTTTCTTT.